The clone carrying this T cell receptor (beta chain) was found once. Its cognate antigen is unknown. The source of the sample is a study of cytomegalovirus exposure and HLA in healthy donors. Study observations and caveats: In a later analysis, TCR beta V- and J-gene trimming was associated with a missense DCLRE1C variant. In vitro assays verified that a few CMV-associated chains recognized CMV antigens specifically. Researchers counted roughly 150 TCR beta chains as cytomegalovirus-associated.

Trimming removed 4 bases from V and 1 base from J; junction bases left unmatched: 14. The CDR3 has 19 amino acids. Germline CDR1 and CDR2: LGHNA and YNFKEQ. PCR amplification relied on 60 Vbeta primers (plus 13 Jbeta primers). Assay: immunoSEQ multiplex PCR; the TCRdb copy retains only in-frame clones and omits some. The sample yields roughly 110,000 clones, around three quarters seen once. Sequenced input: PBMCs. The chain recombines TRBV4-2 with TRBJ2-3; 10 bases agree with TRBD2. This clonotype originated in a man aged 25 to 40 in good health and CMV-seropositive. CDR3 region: CASSLPLGLAGAGTDTQYF. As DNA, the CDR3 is TGTGCCAGCAGCCTGCCCTTAGGGCTAGCGGGGGCCGGCACAGATACGCAGTATTTT.